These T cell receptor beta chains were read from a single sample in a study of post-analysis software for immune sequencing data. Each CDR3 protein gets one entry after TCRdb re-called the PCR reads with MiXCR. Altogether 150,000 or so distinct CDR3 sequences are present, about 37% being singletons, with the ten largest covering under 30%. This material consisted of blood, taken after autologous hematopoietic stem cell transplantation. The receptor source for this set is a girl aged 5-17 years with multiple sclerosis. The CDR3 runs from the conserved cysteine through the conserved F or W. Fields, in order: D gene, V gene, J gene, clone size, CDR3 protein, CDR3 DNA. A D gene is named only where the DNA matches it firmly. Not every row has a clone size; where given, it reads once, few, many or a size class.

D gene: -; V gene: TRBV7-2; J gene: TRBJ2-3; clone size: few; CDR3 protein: CASSFASDTQYF; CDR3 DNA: TGTGCCAGCAGCTTTGCTAGCGATACGCAGTATTTT
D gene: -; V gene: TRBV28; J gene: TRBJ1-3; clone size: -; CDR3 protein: CASSPQVPGNTIYF; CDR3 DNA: TGTGCCAGCAGTCCCCAAGTCCCTGGAAACACCATATATTTT
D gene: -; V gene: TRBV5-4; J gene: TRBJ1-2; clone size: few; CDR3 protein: CASSLAHREGYGYTF; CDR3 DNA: TGTGCCAGCAGCTTGGCCCACAGGGAGGGCTATGGCTACACCTTC
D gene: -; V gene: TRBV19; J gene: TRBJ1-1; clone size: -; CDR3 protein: CASSIVGFLNTEAFF; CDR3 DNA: TGTGCCAGTAGTATAGTGGGCTTCTTGAACACTGAAGCTTTCTTT
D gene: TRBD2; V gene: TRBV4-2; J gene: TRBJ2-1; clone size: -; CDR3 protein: CASSHPRDSGNEQFF; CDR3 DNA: TGTGCCAGCAGCCATCCGAGGGATAGCGGGAATGAGCAGTTCTTC
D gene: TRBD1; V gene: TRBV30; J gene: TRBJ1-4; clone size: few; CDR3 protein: CAWHTGEANEKLFF; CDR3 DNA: TGTGCCTGGCATACAGGGGAAGCTAATGAAAAACTGTTTTTT
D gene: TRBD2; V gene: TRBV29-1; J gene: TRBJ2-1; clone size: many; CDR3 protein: CSVGLAFSYNEQFF; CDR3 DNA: TGCAGCGTGGGACTAGCGTTTTCCTACAATGAGCAGTTCTTC
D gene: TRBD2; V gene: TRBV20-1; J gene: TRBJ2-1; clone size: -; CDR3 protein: CSARDLAGVGGNEQFF; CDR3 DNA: TGCAGTGCTAGAGATCTAGCGGGAGTGGGGGGCAATGAGCAGTTCTTC
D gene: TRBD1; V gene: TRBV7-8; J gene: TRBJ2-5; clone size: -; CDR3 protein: CASRGQGEVGTQYF; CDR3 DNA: TGTGCCAGCAGGGGACAGGGGGAGGTTGGGACCCAGTACTTC
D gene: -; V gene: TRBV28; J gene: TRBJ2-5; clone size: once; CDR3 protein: CASTGGALGETQYF; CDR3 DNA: TGTGCCAGCACCGGCGGGGCCCTCGGGGAGACCCAGTACTTC
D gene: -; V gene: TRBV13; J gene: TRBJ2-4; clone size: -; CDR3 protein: CASSLEGTLAKNIQYF; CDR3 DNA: TGTGCCAGCAGCTTAGAAGGAACCCTAGCCAAAAACATTCAGTACTTC
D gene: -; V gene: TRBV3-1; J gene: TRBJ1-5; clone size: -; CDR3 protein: CASSLGSQPQHF; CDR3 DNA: TGTGCCAGCAGCCTAGGGTCCCAGCCCCAGCATTTT
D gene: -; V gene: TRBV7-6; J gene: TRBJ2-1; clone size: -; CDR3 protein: CASSLAMGEQFF; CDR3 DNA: TGTGCCAGCAGCTTAGCTATGGGTGAGCAGTTCTTC
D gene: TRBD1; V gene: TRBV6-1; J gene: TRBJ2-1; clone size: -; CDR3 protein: CASSERFQGAHNEQFF; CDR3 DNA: TGTGCCAGCAGTGAAAGGTTCCAGGGGGCTCACAATGAGCAGTTCTTC
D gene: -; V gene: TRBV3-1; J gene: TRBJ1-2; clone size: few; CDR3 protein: CASSQGWSRQIYGYTF; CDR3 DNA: TGTGCCAGCAGCCAGGGGTGGTCGAGACAGATATATGGCTACACCTTC
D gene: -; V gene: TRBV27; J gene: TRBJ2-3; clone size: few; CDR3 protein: CASIQAPDTQYF; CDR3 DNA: TGTGCCAGCATTCAGGCTCCAGATACGCAGTATTTT
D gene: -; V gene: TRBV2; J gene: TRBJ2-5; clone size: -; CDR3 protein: CASSVGQQETQYF; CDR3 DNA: TGTGCCAGCAGTGTGGGGCAGCAAGAGACCCAGTACTTC
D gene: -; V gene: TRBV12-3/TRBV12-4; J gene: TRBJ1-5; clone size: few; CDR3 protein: CASRRGNQPQHF; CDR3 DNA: TGTGCCAGCCGTAGGGGCAATCAGCCCCAGCATTTT
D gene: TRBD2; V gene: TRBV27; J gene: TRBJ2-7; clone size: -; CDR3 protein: CASSFVAPGLEVHEQYF; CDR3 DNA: TGTGCCAGCAGTTTCGTTGCTCCGGGACTAGAAGTGCACGAGCAGTACTTC
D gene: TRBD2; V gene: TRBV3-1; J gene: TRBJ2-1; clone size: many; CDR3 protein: CASSRPGTTNEQFF; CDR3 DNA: TGTGCCAGCAGCCGCCCCGGGACTACTAATGAGCAGTTCTTC
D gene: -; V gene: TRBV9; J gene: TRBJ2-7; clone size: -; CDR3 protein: CASSVGSGISGFEAYEQYF; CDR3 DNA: TGTGCCAGCAGCGTAGGGAGTGGGATTAGCGGCTTCGAGGCCTACGAGCAGTACTTC
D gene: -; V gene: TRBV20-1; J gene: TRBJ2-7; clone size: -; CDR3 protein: CSARGSVWGVYGEQYF; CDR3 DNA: TGCAGTGCTAGGGGGTCGGTTTGGGGGGTTTACGGCGAGCAGTACTTC
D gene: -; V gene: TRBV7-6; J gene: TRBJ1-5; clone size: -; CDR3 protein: CASSLASGPGSQPQHF; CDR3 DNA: TGTGCCAGCAGCTTAGCTTCAGGGCCGGGAAGTCAGCCCCAGCATTTT
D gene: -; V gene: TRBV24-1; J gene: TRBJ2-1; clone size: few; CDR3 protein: CATSSFREREQFF; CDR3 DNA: TGTGCCACCAGCTCTTTCAGGGAACGTGAGCAGTTCTTC
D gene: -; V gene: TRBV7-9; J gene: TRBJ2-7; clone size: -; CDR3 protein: CASSLGTYEQYF; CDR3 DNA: TGTGCCAGCAGCTTAGGGACCTACGAGCAGTACTTC
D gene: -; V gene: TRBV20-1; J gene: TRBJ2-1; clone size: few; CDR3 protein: CSASTGSYNEQFF; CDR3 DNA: TGCAGTGCCTCGACAGGATCCTACAATGAGCAGTTCTTC
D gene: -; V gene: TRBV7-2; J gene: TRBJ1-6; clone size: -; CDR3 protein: CASSARGRVGYSPLHF; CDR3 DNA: TGTGCCAGCAGCGCCCGGGGCAGGGTGGGATATTCACCCCTCCACTTT
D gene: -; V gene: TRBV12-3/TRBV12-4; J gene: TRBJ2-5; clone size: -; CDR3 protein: CASSIGLGLGETQYF; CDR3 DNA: TGTGCCAGCAGTATCGGACTGGGCCTTGGGGAGACCCAGTACTTC
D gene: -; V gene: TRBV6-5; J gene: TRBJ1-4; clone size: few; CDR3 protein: CASSYVGNEKLFF; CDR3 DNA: TGTGCCAGCAGTTACGTGGGTAATGAAAAACTGTTTTTT
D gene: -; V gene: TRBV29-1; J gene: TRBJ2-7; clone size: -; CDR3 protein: CSVEQPQKGLYEQYF; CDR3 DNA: TGCAGCGTTGAACAGCCCCAGAAGGGGCTCTACGAGCAGTACTTC
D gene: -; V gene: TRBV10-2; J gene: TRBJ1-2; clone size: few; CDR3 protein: CASRGGDYGYTF; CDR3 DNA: TGCGCCAGCAGAGGGGGTGACTATGGCTACACCTTC
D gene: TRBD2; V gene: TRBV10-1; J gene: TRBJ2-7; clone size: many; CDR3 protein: CASSESSGSPYEQYF; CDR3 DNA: TGCGCCAGCAGTGAGTCTAGCGGGAGTCCCTACGAGCAGTACTTC
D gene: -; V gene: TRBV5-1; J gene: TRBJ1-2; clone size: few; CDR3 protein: CASSLGQAVYGYTF; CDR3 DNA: TGCGCCAGCAGCTTGGGACAGGCTGTTTATGGCTACACCTTC
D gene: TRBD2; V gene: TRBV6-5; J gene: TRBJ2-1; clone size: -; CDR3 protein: CASSYSLAGDEQFF; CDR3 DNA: TGTGCCAGCAGTTACTCCCTAGCGGGAGATGAGCAGTTCTTC
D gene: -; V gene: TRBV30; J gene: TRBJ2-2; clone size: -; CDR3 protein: CAWSVRARDTGELFF; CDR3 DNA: TGTGCCTGGAGTGTTAGGGCTAGAGACACCGGGGAGCTGTTTTTT
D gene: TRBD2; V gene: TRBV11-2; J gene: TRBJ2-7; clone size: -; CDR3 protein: CASSPEAGDEQYF; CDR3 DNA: TGTGCCAGCAGCCCAGAAGCGGGGGACGAGCAGTACTTC
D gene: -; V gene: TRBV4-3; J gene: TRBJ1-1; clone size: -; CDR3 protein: CAGSQEYGEAFF; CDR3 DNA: TGCGCCGGCAGCCAAGAATACGGCGAAGCTTTCTTT
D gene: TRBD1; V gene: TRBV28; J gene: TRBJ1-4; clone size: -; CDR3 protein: CASSTGTVTEKLFF; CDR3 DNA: TGTGCCAGCAGTACCGGGACAGTGACTGAAAAACTGTTTTTT
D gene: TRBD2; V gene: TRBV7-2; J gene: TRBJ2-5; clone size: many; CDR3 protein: CASSLRSSGIQETQYF; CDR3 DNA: TGTGCCAGCAGCTTAAGGTCTAGCGGGATCCAAGAGACCCAGTACTTC
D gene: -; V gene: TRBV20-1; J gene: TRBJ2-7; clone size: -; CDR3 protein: CSARVRWGEQYF; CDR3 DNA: TGCAGTGCTAGAGTAAGATGGGGCGAGCAGTACTTC
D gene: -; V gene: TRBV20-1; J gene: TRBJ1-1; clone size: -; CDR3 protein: CSPSPGTVMNTEAFF; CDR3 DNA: TGCAGTCCCAGTCCCGGGACGGTCATGAACACTGAAGCTTTCTTT
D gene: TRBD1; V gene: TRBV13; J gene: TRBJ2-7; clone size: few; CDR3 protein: CASSLNPGQGAYEQYF; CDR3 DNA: TGTGCCAGCAGCTTAAACCCTGGGCAGGGGGCCTACGAGCAGTACTTC
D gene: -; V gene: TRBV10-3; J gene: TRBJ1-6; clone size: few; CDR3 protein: CAISESPEERSPLHF; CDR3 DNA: TGTGCCATCAGTGAGTCGCCTGAGGAAAGGTCACCCCTCCACTTT
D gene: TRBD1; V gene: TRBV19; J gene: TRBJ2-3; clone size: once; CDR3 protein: CASSSGQDTDTQYF; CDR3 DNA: TGTGCCAGTAGTTCGGGACAGGACACAGATACGCAGTATTTT
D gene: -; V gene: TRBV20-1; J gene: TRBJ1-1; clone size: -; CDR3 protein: CSATQSTGNTEAFF; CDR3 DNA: TGCAGTGCTACACAATCGACAGGGAACACTGAAGCTTTCTTT
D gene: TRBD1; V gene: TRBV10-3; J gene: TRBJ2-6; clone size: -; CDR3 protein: CAISEPSDRGRNSGANVPTF; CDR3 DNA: TGTGCCATCAGTGAGCCTTCGGACAGGGGGCGAAATTCTGGGGCCAACGTCCCGACTTTC
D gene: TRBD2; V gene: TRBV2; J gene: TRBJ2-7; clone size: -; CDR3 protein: CASRSGTSLSYEQYF; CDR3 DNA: TGTGCCAGCAGGTCCGGGACTAGCCTCTCCTACGAGCAGTACTTC
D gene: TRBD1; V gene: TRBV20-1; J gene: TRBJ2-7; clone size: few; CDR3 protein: CSFHGTGVGEQYF; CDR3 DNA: TGCAGTTTCCATGGCACAGGGGTTGGCGAGCAGTACTTC
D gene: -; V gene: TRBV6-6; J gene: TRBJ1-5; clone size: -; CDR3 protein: CASSYPGGGNQPQHF; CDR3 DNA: TGTGCCAGCAGTTACCCCGGGGGCGGGAATCAGCCCCAGCATTTT
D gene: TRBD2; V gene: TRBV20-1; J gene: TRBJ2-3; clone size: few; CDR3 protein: CSARDPTASGGTDTQYF; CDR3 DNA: TGCAGTGCTAGAGATCCCACGGCTAGCGGGGGCACAGATACGCAGTATTTT
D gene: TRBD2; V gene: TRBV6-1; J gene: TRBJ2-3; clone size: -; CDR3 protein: CASSKAGRTDTQYF; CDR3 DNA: TGTGCCAGCAGCAAAGCGGGACGGACAGATACGCAGTATTTT
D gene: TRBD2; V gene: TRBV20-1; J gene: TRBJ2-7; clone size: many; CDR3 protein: CSARGLAAYEQYF; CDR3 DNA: TGCAGTGCTCGCGGACTAGCGGCCTACGAGCAGTACTTC
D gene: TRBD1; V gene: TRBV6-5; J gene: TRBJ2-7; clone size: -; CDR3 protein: CASSEQGISYEQYF; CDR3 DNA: TGTGCCAGCAGTGAACAGGGGATCTCCTACGAGCAGTACTTC
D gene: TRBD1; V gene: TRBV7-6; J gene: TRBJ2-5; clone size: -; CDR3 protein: CASSSQDRVQETQYF; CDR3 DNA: TGTGCCAGCAGCTCTCAAGACAGGGTACAAGAGACCCAGTACTTC
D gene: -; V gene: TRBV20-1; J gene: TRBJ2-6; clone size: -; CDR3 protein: CSARPPGANVLTF; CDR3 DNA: TGCAGTGCTAGACCCCCTGGGGCCAACGTCCTGACTTTC